Following are 31 T cell receptor beta chains from one sample sequenced in a study of T cells in localized non-small cell lung cancer. The assay was immunoSEQ multiplex PCR, and TCRdb's table has in-frame clones only and misses some. The sample yields 60,000 to 85,000 clones, 70% to 90% seen once. The sequencing used peripheral blood, collected before any cancer treatment. Receptors originate from a male donor at least 60 years old with stage III squamous cell lung carcinoma.

The genes are TRBV15 and TRBJ1-3, with TRBD1 as a possible D gene (6 bases). Germline V gene lookup returns CDR1 LNHNV and CDR2 YYDKDF (reference sequence). V lost 0 bases to trimming and J lost 2 bases, with 11 bases between them. The CDR3 extends over 16 amino acids. This CDR3 reads CATSREAGVPGNTIYF. The CDR3 nucleotides are TGTGCCACCAGCAGAGAGGCAGGGGTCCCTGGAAACACCATATATTTT.

The chain is built from TRBV9 and TRBJ1-1; D call uncertain. CDR1 is SGDLS and CDR2 is YYNGEE in the germline V gene. The V and J ends lost 4 bases and 0 bases respectively, with 13 bases between them. The CDR3 extends over 15 amino acids. In nucleotides, the CDR3 is TGTGCCAGCAGCATAGCGGAGGTTCTGAACACTGAAGCTTTCTTT. Its protein product is CASSIAEVLNTEAFF.

J is TRBJ2-1 and V is TRBV19, with TRBD2 matching 13 bases. Unmatched junction bases numbered 7, after V lost 5 bases and J lost 12 bases. The CDR3 consists of 14 residues. Looked up from germline, CDR1 is LNHDA and CDR2 is SQIVND (reference sequence). CDR3 nucleotides: TGTGCCAGTAGTCAGGGACTAGCGGGGCCCCGGCAGTTCTTC. The encoded protein is CASSQGLAGPRQFF.

The genes are TRBV10-3 and TRBJ2-2, with a weak D call TRBD1 (6 bases). CDR3 length: 16 residues. CDR1 and CDR2 (germline): ENHRY, SYGVKD. V was trimmed by 8 bases and J by 1 base, leaving 17 bases between them. CDR3 nucleotide sequence: TGTGCCATCCAAGGGGTACAGGGTTTGAACACCGGGGAGCTGTTTTTT. This encodes CAIQGVQGLNTGELFF.

Only a few counts were recorded for this clone. The chain uses TRBV4-1 and TRBJ1-5; TRBD1 matches 11 bases. Germline CDR1 MGHRA, CDR2 YSYEKL. After removal of 0 bases from V and 2 bases from J, the junction contained 12 bases not matched to a gene. The CDR3 is 20 residues long. The DNA for the CDR3 is TGCGCCAGCAGCCAAGAACTTCCGGACAGGGGGCGCAGAGGCAATCAGCCCCAGCATTTT. Translating it yields CASSQELPDRGRRGNQPQHF.

The rearrangement links TRBV6-6 to TRBJ2-5; D unresolved. This CDR3 has 12 amino acids. Trimming stripped 7 bases from V and 0 bases from J, with 6 bases between. Germline CDR1 reads MNHNY; CDR2 reads SVGAGI (reference sequence). CDR3 nucleotides: TGTGCCAGCACGGAGTACCAAGAGACCCAGTACTTC. It encodes CASTEYQETQYF.

This clone is a singleton in its sample. The CDR3 loop is CASSLLDSQFF. In DNA, the CDR3 is TGTGCCAGCAGCTTATTGGATAGTCAGTTCTTC. This rearrangement joins TRBV7-9 to TRBJ2-1; D not certain. In germline, CDR1 is SEHNR, CDR2 FQNEAQ (reference sequence). The germline V and J ends were trimmed by 2 bases and 13 bases, with 9 bases remaining between them. The CDR3 length is 11 residues.

The gene calls are TRBV19 and TRBJ1-4, with D possibly matching TRBD1 (6 bases). CDR1 and CDR2 from the germline V gene are LNHDA and SQIVND (reference sequence). The V gene lost 6 bases and the J gene lost 0 bases, with 17 bases spanning the gap. This CDR3 has 17 residues. The chain's CDR3 is CASRRNRAPSTNEKLFF. The CDR3 region has the DNA TGTGCCAGTAGGCGAAACAGGGCGCCATCAACTAATGAAAAACTGTTTTTT.

The chain links TRBV5-4 to TRBJ2-1; D is unresolved. V was shortened by 0 bases and J by 9 bases, with 10 bases between the two germline ends. Germline V CDR1 and CDR2: SGHNT, YYREEE (reference sequence). CDR3 length: 13 residues. DNA for the CDR3: TGTGCCAGCAGCTTGGTAGCCGGCGGTGAGCAGTTCTTC. It codes for CASSLVAGGEQFF. Variable domain in full (rest from reference TRBV5-4 and TRBJ2-1): ETGVTQSPTHLIKTRGQQVTLRCSSQSGHNTVSWYQQALGQGPQFIFQYYREEENGRGNFPPRFSGLQFPNYSSELNVNALELDDSALYLCASSLVAGGEQFFGPGTRLTVL.

The chain links TRBV27 to TRBJ2-7, with 8 nucleotides matching TRBD1. The V gene end was trimmed by 3 bases and the J gene end by 2 bases; junction bases not matched to a gene: 6. Germline CDR1 is MNHEY and CDR2 is SMNVEV (reference sequence). The CDR3 loop spans 15 amino acids. The CDR3: CASSFAWTGTYEQYF. DNA of the CDR3: TGTGCCAGCAGTTTCGCCTGGACAGGGACCTACGAGCAGTACTTC.

The CDR3 nucleotides read TGTGCCAGCAGCCCAAGCCGGGACAGGGTCTACGAGCAGTACGTC. The encoded protein is CASSPSRDRVYEQYV. V gene TRBV27 combines with J gene TRBJ2-7; 9 bases match TRBD1. The CDR3 extends over 15 amino acids. CDR1 and CDR2 from the germline V gene are MNHEY and SMNVEV (reference sequence). The junction had 9 bases not matched to a gene; V was cut back by 6 bases and J by 3 bases.

The genes are TRBV5-6 and TRBJ2-1, with D perhaps given as TRBD1 or TRBD2 (6 bases each). From germline, CDR1 is SGHDT and CDR2 YYEEEE. The CDR3 length is 15 residues. V lost 7 bases and J lost 3, with 17 bases in between. CDR3 protein: CASRAEGGGYNEQFF. The CDR3 region has the DNA TGTGCCAGCCGCGCGGAGGGGGGCGGCTACAATGAGCAGTTCTTC.

The chain carries TRBV5-1 and TRBJ2-5; 9 bases line up with TRBD1. This CDR3 is 15 amino acids long. V trimming: 4 bases; J trimming: 5 bases; junction bases outside the gene matches: 9. Germline V CDR1 and CDR2: SGHRS, YFSETQ. In nucleotides, the CDR3 is TGCGCCAGCAGCACCCGCACAGGGGGCCGGGAGACCCAGTACTTC. Protein sequence: CASSTRTGGRETQYF.

This clone was found once. The rearrangement links TRBV21-1 to TRBJ1-5; the table's D call, TRBD1, has no DNA check behind it. TRBV21-1 represents a pseudogene. The CDR3 consists of 18 residues. CDR3 amino acids: CASSKSVAGPLSNQPQHF. CDR3 DNA: TGTGCCAGCAGCAAATCGGTCGCAGGGCCTTTGAGCAATCAGCCCCAGCATTTT.

The J gene is TRBJ1-3, the V gene TRBV5-1; no definite D call. The CDR3 totals 17 residues. CDR1 SGHRS and CDR2 YFSETQ come from the germline V gene. The ends were cut back, 0 bases at V and 0 bases at J, with 13 bases in the middle. Here the CDR3 DNA reads TGCGCCAGCAGCTTGGGCCTTGGTTCTCTCTCTGGAAACACCATATATTTT. It translates to CASSLGLGSLSGNTIYF.

This chain links TRBV14 with TRBJ2-5; D is perhaps TRBD2 (6 bases). The CDR3 length is 15 residues. Between the trimmed V and J ends, which lost 4 bases and 1 base, there was a span of 13 bases. The germline V gene has CDR1 SGHDN and CDR2 FVKESK. The chain's CDR3 is CASSLQLGLQETQYF. Written as DNA, the CDR3 is TGTGCCAGCAGCCTTCAACTGGGACTCCAAGAGACCCAGTACTTC.

The chain employs TRBV4-3 and TRBJ2-3; D perhaps matches TRBD2 (5 bases). Trimming removed 3 bases at V and 6 bases at J, with 16 bases between. The CDR3 runs 15 residues. Germline V gene lookup returns CDR1 LGHNA and CDR2 YSLEER. The CDR3 loop is CASSHVGSRGDTQYF. For the CDR3, the DNA is TGCGCCAGCAGCCATGTTGGATCCCGCGGGGATACGCAGTATTTT.

This clone was counted a few times. The chain couples TRBV11-1 to TRBJ1-1; 9 bases are a match to TRBD1. The length of the CDR3 is 17 residues. V lost 6 bases, J lost 4 bases, and 15 bases stayed unmatched. Germline V gene sequence: CDR1 SGHAT, CDR2 FQDESV (reference sequence). The CDR3 nucleotides read TGTGCCAGCAGGAAAGGTCAACCCACGGACAGGGGCACTGAAGCTTTCTTT. Its translation: CASRKGQPTDRGTEAFF.

The chain recombines TRBV7-2 with TRBJ1-1; D unclear. The CDR3 loop spans 13 amino acids. V lost 1 base to trimming and J lost 0 bases, with 3 bases between them. Germline CDR1 and CDR2: SGHTA and FQGNSA. CDR3 coding DNA: TGTGCCAGCAGCTTAGACTTGAACACTGAAGCTTTCTTT. This codes for CASSLDLNTEAFF.

The rearrangement links TRBV9 to TRBJ1-2; no definite D call. The V gene lost 0 bases and the J gene lost 1 base, with 10 bases spanning the gap. The CDR3 sequence is 15 residues long. From germline, CDR1 is SGDLS and CDR2 YYNGEE. The DNA of the CDR3 is TGTGCCAGCAGCGTAGTCGGTGTAGGTAACTATGGCTACACCTTC. Its protein is CASSVVGVGNYGYTF.

The chain couples TRBV27 to TRBJ2-2; 11 bases fit TRBD2. The J segment lost 7 bases and the V segment lost 5 bases, leaving 9 bases of the junction unmatched. This CDR3 region has 16 residues. Germline V gene sequence: CDR1 MNHEY, CDR2 SMNVEV (reference sequence). For the CDR3, the DNA is TGTGCCAGCAGTAGTATAGCGGGGGGGCCCGGCGGGGAGCTGTTTTTT. Translating it yields CASSSIAGGPGGELFF.

This clone appeared once. The chain couples TRBV7-2 to TRBJ2-7, with TRBD1 matching over 7 bases. V shed 5 bases and J 4 bases; nucleotides not matched to a gene: 8. This CDR3 has 14 amino acids. CDR1 is SGHTA and CDR2 is FQGNSA in the germline V gene. CDR3 protein: CASSPYTGDYEQYF. CDR3 coding DNA: TGTGCCAGCAGCCCTTATACAGGGGATTACGAGCAGTACTTC.

The rearrangement joins TRBV6-5 to TRBJ2-4; 10 bases are shared with TRBD1. CDR3 length equals 12 residues. Unmatched junction bases numbered 6, after V lost 11 bases and J lost 8 bases. Germline assignment: CDR1 MNHEY and CDR2 SVGAGI. CDR3 loop: CAAGQGIDIQYF. The CDR3 bases are TGTGCCGCGGGACAGGGGATTGACATTCAGTACTTC.

The chain has TRBV23-1 and TRBJ2-7; D is perhaps TRBD1 or TRBD2 (5 bases each). TRBV23-1 is an ORF for which the function is uncertain. The CDR3 runs to 15 residues. Deletions cut 3 bases from V and 5 bases from J, with 17 bases between. The CDR3: CASSQGRQPRDEQYV. The CDR3 DNA is TGCGCCAGCAGTCAGGGGAGACAGCCTCGGGACGAGCAGTACGTC.

This chain joins TRBV5-1 and TRBJ1-6, with TRBD1 matching 7 bases. Per the germline V gene, CDR1 is SGHRS and CDR2 is YFSETQ. The J segment lost 6 bases and the V segment lost 5 bases, leaving 11 bases of the junction unmatched. The CDR3 contains 16 residues. The CDR3 DNA reads as TGCGCCAGCAGATCCACCCGGGACAGCCCTAATTCACCCCTCCACTTT. Protein: CASRSTRDSPNSPLHF.

This chain links TRBV7-2 with TRBJ1-4; D is undetermined. Germline V gene data show CDR1 as SGHTA and CDR2 as FQGNSA. The CDR3 contains 13 residues. Trimming shortened V by 7 bases and J by 5 bases, and 11 bases separated the two germline ends. CDR3: CASTPSANEKLFF. CDR3 DNA: TGTGCCAGCACCCCGAGTGCAAATGAAAAACTGTTTTTT.

The chain links TRBV9 to TRBJ2-4; 9 nucleotides align to TRBD1. This CDR3 spans 16 amino acids. V was pared by 2 bases and J by 5 bases, with 8 bases of the junction left unmatched. Germline values: CDR1 SGDLS, CDR2 YYNGEE. The CDR3 region has the DNA TGTGCCAGCAGCGTCGCGCCCGACAGGGGGGAAAACATTCAGTACTTC. The encoded protein is CASSVAPDRGENIQYF.

This chain links TRBV6-1 with TRBJ2-5; D is ambiguous. There are 11 residues in the CDR3. Per germline, CDR1 MNHNS and CDR2 SASEGT. Between the trimmed V and J ends, which lost 7 bases and 3 bases, there was a span of 6 bases. The CDR3 sequence is CASTVKETQYF. In nucleotides, the CDR3 is TGTGCCAGCACCGTGAAAGAGACCCAGTACTTC.

The chain employs TRBV30 and TRBJ1-1; D may be TRBD1 (5 bases). The CDR3 runs 10 residues. Trimming shortened V by 4 bases and J by 10 bases, and 10 bases separated the two germline ends. Germline V lookup: CDR1 GTSNPN, CDR2 SVGIG (reference sequence). CDR3 bases: TGTGCCTGGAAGCAGGGCGGAGCTTTCTTT. Protein: CAWKQGGAFF.

This rearrangement joins TRBV18 to TRBJ1-3; no firm D call. CDR1 and CDR2 (germline): KGHSH, LQKENI. This CDR3 contains 15 residues. Trimming took off 4 bases at V and 0 bases at J, with 10 bases between the two ends. In nucleotides, the CDR3 is TGTGCCAGCTCACTGTTCGGCAGCTCTGGAAACACCATATATTTT. Amino acid sequence: CASSLFGSSGNTIYF.

The rearrangement uses TRBV7-2 and TRBJ1-2; possibly TRBD1 for D (6 bases). V gave up 5 bases and J gave up 7 bases, with 14 bases separating them. Germline-derived CDR1 and CDR2 are SGHTA and FQGNSA. The CDR3 loop spans 13 amino acids. The DNA for the CDR3 is TGTGCCAGCAGCGGATACAGGGATCCTGGCTACACCTTC. Translated: CASSGYRDPGYTF.